This T cell receptor beta chain was identified in a study of PD-1 blockade in classical Hodgkin lymphoma. In the study overall: With a 2-week interval, patients received intravenous nivolumab at 3 mg/kg. Study-level results: Although disease activity or prior therapy may be involved, causes of the repertoire differences remain undefined. Lower baseline TCR diversity was reported for newly diagnosed patients than for healthy donors.

Repertoires were generated with immunoSEQ multiplex PCR, while TCRdb's copy carries only in-frame clones and drops some. The sample has about 7,200 clones, roughly four fifths seen once. Every one of the patients relapsed after autologous stem cell transplantation (brentuximab vedotin exposure was variable). From thawed PBMCs, CD4+ T cells were purified using magnetic negative selection. Complete response, partial response or progressive disease was recorded as best response. As for this clone: The target antigen is unknown.

The material was CD4+ T cells from blood, obtained at baseline. This TCR was recovered from a human donor with classical Hodgkin lymphoma.

In nucleotides, the CDR3 is TGCAGTGCTAGAGTAGGAGGTGAGCAGTTCTTC. This sequence encodes CSARVGGEQFF. This rearrangement joins TRBV20-1 to TRBJ2-1, with D perhaps matching TRBD2 (5 bases). Trimming removed 1 base at V and 9 bases at J, with 7 bases between. Germline CDR1 DFQATT, CDR2 SNEGSKA (reference sequence). This CDR3 has 11 amino acids.